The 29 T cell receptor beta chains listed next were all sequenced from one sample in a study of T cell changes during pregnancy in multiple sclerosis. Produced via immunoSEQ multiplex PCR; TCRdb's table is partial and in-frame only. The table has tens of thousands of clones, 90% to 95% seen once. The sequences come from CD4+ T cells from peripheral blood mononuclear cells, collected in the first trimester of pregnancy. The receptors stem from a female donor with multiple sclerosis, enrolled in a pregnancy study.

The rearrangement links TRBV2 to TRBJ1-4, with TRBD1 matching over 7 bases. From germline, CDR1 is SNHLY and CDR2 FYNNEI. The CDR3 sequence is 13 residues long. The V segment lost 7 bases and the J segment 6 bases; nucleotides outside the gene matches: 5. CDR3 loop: CASMTGWDEKLFF. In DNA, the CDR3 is TGTGCCAGCATGACAGGGTGGGATGAAAAACTGTTTTTT. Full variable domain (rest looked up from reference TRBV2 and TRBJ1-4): EPEVTQTPSHQVTQMGQEVILRCVPISNHLYFYWYRQILGQKVEFLVSFYNNEISEKSEIFDDQFSVERPDGSNFTLKIRSTKLEDSAMYFCASMTGWDEKLFFGSGTQLSVL.

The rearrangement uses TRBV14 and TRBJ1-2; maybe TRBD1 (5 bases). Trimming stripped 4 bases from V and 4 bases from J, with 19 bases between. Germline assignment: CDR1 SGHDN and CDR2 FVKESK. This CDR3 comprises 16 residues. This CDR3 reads CASSPNPWGSGYGYTF. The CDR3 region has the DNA TGTGCCAGCAGCCCGAACCCCTGGGGCTCGGGCTATGGCTACACCTTC.

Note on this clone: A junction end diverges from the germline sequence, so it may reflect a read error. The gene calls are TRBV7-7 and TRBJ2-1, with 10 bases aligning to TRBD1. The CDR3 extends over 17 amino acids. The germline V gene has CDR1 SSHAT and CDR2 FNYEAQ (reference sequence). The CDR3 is CASSLTPGTGEVNEQFF. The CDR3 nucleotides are TGTGCTAGCAGCTTAACCCCCGGGACAGGGGAAGTCAATGAGCAGTTCTTC.

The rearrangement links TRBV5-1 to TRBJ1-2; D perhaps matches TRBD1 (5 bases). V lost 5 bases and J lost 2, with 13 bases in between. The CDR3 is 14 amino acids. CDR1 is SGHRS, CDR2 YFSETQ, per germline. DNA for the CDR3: TGCGCCAGCAGTAAGGGGCCAGGGAACTATGGCTACACCTTC. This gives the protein CASSKGPGNYGYTF.

The CDR3 protein is CASSEGGTGANVLTF. In DNA, the CDR3 is TGTGCCAGCAGTGAAGGCGGGACGGGGGCCAACGTCCTGACTTTC. The V and J genes are TRBV2 and TRBJ2-6; tentative D call: TRBD2 (6 bases). V lost 1 base and J 4 bases, leaving 8 bases between the germline ends. The CDR3 length is 15 residues. In germline, CDR1 is SNHLY, CDR2 FYNNEI.

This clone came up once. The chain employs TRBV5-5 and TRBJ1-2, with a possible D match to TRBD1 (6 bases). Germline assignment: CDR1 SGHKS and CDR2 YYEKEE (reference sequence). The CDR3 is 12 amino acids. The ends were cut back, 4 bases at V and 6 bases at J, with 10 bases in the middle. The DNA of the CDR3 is TGTGCCAGCAGCAGGACAGAGGATGGCTACACCTTC. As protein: CASSRTEDGYTF.

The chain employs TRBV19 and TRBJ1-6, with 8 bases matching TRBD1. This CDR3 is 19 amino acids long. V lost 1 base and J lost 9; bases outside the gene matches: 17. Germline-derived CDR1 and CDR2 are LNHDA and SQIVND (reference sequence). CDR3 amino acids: CASSIGLSPTTGVRSPLHF. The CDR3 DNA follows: TGTGCCAGTAGTATAGGTCTCTCCCCTACGACAGGGGTGCGTTCACCCCTCCACTTT.

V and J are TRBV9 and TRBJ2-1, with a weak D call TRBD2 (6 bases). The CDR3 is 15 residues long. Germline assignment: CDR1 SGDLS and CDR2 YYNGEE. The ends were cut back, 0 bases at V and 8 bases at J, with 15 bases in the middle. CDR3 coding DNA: TGTGCCAGCAGCGTAGGGGGAAGCGGGTCGTATGAGCAGTTCTTC. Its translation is CASSVGGSGSYEQFF.

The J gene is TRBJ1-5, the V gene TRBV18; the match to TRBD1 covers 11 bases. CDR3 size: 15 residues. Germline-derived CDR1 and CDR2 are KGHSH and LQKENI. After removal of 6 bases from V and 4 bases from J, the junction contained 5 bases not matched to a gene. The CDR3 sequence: CASSLDRGRNQPQHF. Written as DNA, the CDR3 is TGTGCCAGCTCCTTGGACAGGGGGCGGAATCAGCCCCAGCATTTT.

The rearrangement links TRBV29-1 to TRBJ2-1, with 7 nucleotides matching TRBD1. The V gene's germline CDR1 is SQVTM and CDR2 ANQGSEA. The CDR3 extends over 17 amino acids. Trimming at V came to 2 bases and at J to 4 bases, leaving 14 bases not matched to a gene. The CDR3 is CSVEIAPTGTVYNEQFF. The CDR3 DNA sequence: TGCAGCGTTGAAATCGCCCCCACGGGGACAGTATACAATGAGCAGTTCTTC.

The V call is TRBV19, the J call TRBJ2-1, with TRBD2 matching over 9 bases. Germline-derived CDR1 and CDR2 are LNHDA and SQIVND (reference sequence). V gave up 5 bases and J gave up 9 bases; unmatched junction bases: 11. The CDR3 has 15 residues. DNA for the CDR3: TGTGCCAGTAGTGTAACGCCGGGGACTAGCAGTGAGCAGTTCTTC. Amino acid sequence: CASSVTPGTSSEQFF.

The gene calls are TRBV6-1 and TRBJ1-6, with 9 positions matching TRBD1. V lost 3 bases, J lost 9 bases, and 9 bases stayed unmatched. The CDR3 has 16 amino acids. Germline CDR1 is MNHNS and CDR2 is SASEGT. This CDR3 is CASSDKGQGRSSPLHF. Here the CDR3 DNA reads TGTGCCAGCAGTGACAAGGGACAGGGACGGAGTTCACCCCTCCACTTT.

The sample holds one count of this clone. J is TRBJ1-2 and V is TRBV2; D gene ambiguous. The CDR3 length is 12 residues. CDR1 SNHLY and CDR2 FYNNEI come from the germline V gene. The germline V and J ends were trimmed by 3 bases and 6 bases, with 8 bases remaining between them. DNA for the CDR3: TGTGCCAGCAGTGACGGAGGGAATGGCTACACCTTC. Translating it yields CASSDGGNGYTF.

CDR3 coding DNA: TGTGCCAGCAGCTTAGATGGCAACTCCTACAATGAGCAGTTCTTC. Protein sequence: CASSLDGNSYNEQFF. The rearrangement uses TRBV5-5 and TRBJ2-1; D unresolved. V lost 2 bases and J 0 bases, leaving 9 bases between the germline ends. Looked up from germline, CDR1 is SGHKS and CDR2 is YYEKEE (reference sequence). The CDR3 is 15 residues long.

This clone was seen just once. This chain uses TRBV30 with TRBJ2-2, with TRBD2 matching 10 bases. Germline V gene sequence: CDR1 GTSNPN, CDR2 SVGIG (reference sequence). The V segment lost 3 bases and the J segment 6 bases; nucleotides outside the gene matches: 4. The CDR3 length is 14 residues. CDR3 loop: CAWRTSGGAGELFF. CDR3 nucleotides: TGTGCCTGGAGAACCAGCGGGGGGGCCGGGGAGCTGTTTTTT.

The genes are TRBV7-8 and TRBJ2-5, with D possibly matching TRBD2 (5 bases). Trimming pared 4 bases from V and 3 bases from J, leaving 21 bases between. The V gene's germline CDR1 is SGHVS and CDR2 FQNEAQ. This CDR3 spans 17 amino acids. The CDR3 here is CASSSTVLRETKETQYF. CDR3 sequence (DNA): TGTGCCAGCAGCTCCACGGTTCTACGGGAAACTAAAGAGACCCAGTACTTC.

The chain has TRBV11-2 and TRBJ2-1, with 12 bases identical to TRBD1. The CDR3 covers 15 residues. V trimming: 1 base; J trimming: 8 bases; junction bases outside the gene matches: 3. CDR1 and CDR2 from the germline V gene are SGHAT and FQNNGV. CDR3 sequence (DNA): TGTGCCAGCAGCTTAGGGGACAGGGGGCTGGATGAGCAGTTCTTC. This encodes CASSLGDRGLDEQFF.

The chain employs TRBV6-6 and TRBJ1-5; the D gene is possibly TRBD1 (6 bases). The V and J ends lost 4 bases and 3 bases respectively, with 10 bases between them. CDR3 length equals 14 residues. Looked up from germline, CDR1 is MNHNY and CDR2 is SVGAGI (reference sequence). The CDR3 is CASSSPGDNQPQHF. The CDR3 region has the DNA TGTGCCAGCAGTTCGCCAGGGGACAATCAGCCCCAGCATTTT.

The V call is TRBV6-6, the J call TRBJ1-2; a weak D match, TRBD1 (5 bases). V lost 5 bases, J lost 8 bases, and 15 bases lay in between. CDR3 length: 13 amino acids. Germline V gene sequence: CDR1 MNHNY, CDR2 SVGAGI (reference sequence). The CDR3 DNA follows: TGTGCCAGCAGTCCTCGGGGGAAGGCGGGCTACACCTTC. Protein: CASSPRGKAGYTF.

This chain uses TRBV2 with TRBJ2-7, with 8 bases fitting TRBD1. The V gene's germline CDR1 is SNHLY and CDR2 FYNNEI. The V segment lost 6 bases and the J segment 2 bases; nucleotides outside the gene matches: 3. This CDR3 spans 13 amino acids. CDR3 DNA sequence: TGTGCCAGCAGGCAGGGGGCGCCCTACGAGCAGTACTTC. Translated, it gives CASRQGAPYEQYF.

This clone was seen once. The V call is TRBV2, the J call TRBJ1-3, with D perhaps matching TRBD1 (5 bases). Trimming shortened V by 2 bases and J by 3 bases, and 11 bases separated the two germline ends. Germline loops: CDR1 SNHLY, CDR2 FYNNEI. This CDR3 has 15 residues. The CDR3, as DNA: TGTGCCAGCAGTGAACAGGGCCCGGGTGGAAACACCATATATTTT. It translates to CASSEQGPGGNTIYF.

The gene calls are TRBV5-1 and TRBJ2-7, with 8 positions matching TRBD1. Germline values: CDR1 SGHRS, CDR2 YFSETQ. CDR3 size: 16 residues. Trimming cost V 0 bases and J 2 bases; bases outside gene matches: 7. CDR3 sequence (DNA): TGCGCCAGCAGCTTGGTGTCCCAGGGGGCCGCCTACGAGCAGTACTTC. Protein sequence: CASSLVSQGAAYEQYF.

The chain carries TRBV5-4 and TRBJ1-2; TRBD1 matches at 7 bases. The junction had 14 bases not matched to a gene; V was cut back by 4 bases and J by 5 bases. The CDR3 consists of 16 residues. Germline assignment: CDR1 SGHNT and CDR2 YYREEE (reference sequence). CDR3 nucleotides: TGTGCCAGCAGCCCGGACCCGGGACAGACAGCTTATGGCTACACCTTC. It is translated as CASSPDPGQTAYGYTF.

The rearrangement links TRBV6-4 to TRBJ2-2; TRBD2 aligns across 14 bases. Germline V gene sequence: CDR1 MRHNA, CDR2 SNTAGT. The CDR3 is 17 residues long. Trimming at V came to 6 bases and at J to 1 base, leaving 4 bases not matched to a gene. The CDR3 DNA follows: TGTGCCAGCAGCCGGACTAGCGGGGGGATGAACACCGGGGAGCTGTTTTTT. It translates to CASSRTSGGMNTGELFF.

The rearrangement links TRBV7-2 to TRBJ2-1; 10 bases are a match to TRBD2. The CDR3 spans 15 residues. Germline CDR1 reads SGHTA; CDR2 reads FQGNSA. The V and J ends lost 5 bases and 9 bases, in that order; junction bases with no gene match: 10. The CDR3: CASSSSTSGEVEQFF. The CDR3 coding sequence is TGTGCCAGCAGCAGCAGCACTAGCGGGGAAGTTGAGCAGTTCTTC.

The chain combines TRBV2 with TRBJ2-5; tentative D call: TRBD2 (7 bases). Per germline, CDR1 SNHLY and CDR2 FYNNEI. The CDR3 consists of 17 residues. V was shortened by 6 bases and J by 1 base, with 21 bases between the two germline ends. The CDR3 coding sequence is TGTGCCAGCAGGTCTACCCAAGGGGGGGGGATCCAAGAGACCCAGTACTTC. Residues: CASRSTQGGGIQETQYF. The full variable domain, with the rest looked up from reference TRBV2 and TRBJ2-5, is EPEVTQTPSHQVTQMGQEVILRCVPISNHLYFYWYRQILGQKVEFLVSFYNNEISEKSEIFDDQFSVERPDGSNFTLKIRSTKLEDSAMYFCASRSTQGGGIQETQYFGPGTRLLVL.

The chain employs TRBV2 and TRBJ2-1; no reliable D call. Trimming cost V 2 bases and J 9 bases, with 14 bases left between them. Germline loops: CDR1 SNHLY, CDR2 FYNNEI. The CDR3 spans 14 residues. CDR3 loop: CASSETILVGEQFF. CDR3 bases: TGTGCCAGCAGTGAAACTATCCTAGTAGGTGAGCAGTTCTTC.

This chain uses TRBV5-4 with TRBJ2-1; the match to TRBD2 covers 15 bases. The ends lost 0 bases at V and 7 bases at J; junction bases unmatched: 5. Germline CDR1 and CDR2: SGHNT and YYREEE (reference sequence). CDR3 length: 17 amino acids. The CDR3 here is CASSLGTSGGARNEQFF. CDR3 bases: TGTGCCAGCAGCTTGGGGACTAGCGGGGGGGCTCGGAATGAGCAGTTCTTC. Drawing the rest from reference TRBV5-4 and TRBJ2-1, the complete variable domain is ETGVTQSPTHLIKTRGQQVTLRCSSQSGHNTVSWYQQALGQGPQFIFQYYREEENGRGNFPPRFSGLQFPNYSSELNVNALELDDSALYLCASSLGTSGGARNEQFFGPGTRLTVL.

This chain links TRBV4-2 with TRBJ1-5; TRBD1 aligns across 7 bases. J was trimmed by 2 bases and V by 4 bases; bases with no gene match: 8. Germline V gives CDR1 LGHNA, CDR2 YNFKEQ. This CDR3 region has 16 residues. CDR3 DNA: TGTGCCAGCAGCCGAGATGCCGGACAGGGCAATCAGCCCCAGCATTTT. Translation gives CASSRDAGQGNQPQHF.